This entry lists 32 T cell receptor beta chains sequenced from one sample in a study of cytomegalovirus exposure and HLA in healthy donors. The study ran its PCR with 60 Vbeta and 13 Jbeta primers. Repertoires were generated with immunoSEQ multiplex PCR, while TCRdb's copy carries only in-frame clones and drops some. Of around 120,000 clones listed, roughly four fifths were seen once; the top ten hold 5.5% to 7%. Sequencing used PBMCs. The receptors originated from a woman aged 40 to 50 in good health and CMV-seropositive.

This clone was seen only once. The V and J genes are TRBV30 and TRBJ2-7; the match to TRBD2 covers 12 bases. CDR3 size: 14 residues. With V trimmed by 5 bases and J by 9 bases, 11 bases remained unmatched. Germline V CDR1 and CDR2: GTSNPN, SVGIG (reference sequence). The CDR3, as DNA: TGTGCCTGGCGGACTAGCGGGGCTACAGGAGTGCAGTACTTC. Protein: CAWRTSGATGVQYF.

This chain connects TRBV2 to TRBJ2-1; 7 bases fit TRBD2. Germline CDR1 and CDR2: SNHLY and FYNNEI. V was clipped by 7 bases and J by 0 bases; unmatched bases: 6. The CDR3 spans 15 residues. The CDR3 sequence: CASTQAGSSYNEQFF. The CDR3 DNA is TGTGCCAGCACTCAAGCGGGGAGCTCCTACAATGAGCAGTTCTTC.

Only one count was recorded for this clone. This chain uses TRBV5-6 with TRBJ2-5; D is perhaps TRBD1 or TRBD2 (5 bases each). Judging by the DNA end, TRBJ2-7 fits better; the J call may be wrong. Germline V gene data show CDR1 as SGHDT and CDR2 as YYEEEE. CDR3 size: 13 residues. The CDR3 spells CASSLIGGYEQYF. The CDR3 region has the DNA TGTGCCAGCAGCTTGATTGGGGGCTACGAGCAGTACTTC.

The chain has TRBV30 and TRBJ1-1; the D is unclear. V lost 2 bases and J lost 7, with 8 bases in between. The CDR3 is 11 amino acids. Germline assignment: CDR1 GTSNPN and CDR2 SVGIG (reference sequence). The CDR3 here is CAWSLSVEAFF. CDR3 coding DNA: TGTGCCTGGAGTCTGTCAGTTGAAGCTTTCTTT.

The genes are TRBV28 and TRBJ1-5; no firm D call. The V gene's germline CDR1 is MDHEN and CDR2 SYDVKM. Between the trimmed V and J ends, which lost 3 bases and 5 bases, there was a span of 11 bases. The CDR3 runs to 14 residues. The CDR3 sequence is CASSLTEQYQPQHF. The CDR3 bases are TGTGCCAGCAGTTTGACGGAACAGTATCAGCCCCAGCATTTT.

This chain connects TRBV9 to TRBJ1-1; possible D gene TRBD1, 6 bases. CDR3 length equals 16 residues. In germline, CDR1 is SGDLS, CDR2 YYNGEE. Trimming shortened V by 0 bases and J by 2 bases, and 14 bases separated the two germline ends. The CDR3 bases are TGTGCCAGCAGCGTAGATAGGTCGGGGGGCAACACTGAAGCTTTCTTT. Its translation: CASSVDRSGGNTEAFF.

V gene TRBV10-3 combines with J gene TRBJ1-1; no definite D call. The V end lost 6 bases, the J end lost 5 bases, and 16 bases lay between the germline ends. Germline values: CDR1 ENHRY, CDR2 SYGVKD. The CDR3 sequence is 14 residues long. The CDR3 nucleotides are TGTGCCATCAGCACGGGGTACGATGGTACTGAAGCTTTCTTT. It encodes CAISTGYDGTEAFF.

CDR3: CASSNDRTNQPQHF. In DNA, the CDR3 is TGTGCCAGCAGCAATGACAGGACAAATCAGCCCCAGCATTTT. The rearrangement joins TRBV5-5 to TRBJ1-5; tentatively, D is TRBD1 (6 bases). The germline gives CDR1 SGHKS, CDR2 YYEKEE (reference sequence). V lost 4 bases and J lost 4, with 12 bases in between. The CDR3 is 14 residues long.

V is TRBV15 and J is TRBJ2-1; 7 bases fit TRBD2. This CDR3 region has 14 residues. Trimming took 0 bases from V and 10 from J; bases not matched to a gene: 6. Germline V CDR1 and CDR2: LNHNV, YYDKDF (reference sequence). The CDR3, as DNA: TGTGCCACCAGCAGAGATGTCAGGGAGGGGGAGCAGTTCTTC. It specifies CATSRDVREGEQFF. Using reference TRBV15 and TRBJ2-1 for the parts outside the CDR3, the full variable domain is DAMVIQNPRYQVTQFGKPVTLSCSQTLNHNVMYWYQQKSSQAPKLLFHYYDKDFNNEADTPDNFQSRRPNTSFCFLDIRSPGLGDTAMYLCATSRDVREGEQFFGPGTRLTVL.

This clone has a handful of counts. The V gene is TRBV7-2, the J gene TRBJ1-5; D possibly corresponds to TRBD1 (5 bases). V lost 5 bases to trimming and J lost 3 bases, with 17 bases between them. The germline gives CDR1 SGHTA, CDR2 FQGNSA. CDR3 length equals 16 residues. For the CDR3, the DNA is TGTGCCAGCAGCCCCCCCGGACAAGCTTTCAATCAGCCCCAGCATTTT. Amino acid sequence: CASSPPGQAFNQPQHF. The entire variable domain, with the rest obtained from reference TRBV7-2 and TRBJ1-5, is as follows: GAGVSQSPSNKVTEKGKDVELRCDPISGHTALYWYRQSLGQGLEFLIYFQGNSAPDKSGLPSDRFSAERTGGSVSTLTIQRTQQEDSAVYLCASSPPGQAFNQPQHFGDGTRLSIL.

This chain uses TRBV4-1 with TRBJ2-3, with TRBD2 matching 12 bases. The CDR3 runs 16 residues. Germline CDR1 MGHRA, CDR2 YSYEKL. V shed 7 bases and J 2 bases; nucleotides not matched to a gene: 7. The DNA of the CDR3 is TGCGCCAGCACCAGACTAGCGGGGGTCCTCACAGATACGCAGTATTTT. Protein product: CASTRLAGVLTDTQYF.

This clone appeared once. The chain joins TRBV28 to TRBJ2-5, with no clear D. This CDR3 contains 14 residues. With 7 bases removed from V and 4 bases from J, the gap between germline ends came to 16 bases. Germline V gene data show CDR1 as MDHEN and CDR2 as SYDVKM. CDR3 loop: CASISRLPGETQYF. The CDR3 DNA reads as TGTGCCAGCATCTCGCGGCTACCGGGAGAGACCCAGTACTTC.

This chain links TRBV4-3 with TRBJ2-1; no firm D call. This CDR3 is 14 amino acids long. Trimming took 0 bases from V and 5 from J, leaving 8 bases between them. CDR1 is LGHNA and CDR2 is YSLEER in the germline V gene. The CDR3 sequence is CASSQEIRDNEQFF. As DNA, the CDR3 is TGCGCCAGCAGCCAAGAAATTAGAGACAATGAGCAGTTCTTC.

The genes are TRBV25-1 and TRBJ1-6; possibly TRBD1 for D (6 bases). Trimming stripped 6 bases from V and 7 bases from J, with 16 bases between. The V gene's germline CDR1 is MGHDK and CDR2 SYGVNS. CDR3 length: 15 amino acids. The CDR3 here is CASRDGQTENSPLHF. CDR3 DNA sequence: TGTGCCAGCAGGGACGGACAGACGGAAAATTCACCCCTCCACTTT.

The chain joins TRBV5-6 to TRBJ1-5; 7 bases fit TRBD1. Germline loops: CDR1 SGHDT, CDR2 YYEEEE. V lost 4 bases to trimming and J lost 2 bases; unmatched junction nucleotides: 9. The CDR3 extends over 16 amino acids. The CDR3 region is CASSTSDRYGNQPQHF. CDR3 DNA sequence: TGTGCCAGCAGCACGTCGGACAGGTATGGCAATCAGCCCCAGCATTTT.

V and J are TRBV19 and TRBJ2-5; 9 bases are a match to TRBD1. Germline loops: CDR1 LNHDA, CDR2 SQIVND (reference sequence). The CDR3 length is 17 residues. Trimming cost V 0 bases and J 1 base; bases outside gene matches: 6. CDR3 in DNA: TGTGCCAGTAGTATAGATGGGACAGGGATGGGCCAAGAGACCCAGTACTTC. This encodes CASSIDGTGMGQETQYF.

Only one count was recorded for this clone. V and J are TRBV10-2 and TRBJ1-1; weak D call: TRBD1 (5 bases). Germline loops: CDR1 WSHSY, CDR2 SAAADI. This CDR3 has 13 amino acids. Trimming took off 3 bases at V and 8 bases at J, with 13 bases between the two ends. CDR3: CASSEQGVQEAFF. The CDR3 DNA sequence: TGCGCCAGCAGTGAACAAGGGGTTCAAGAAGCTTTCTTT.

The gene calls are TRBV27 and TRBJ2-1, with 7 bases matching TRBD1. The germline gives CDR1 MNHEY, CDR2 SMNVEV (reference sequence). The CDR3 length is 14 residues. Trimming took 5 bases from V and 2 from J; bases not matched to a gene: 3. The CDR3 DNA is TGTGCCAGCAGTATAGACAGGGCCTACAATGAGCAGTTCTTC. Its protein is CASSIDRAYNEQFF.

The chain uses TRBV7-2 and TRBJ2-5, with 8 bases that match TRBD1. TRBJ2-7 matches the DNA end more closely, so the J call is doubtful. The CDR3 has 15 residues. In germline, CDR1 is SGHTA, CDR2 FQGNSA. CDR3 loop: CASSLAQGVSYEQYF. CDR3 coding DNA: TGTGCCAGCAGCTTAGCACAGGGGGTTTCCTACGAGCAGTACTTC.

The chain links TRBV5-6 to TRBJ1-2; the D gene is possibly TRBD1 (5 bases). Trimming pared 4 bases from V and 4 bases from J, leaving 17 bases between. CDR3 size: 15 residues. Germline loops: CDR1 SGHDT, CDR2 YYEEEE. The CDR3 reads CASSPEGRVGYGYTF. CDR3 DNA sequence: TGTGCCAGCAGCCCGGAGGGCAGGGTGGGCTATGGCTACACCTTC.

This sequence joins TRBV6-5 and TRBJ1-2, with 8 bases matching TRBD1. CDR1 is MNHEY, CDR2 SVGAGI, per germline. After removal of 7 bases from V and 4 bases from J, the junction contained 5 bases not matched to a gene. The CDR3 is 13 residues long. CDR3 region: CASTLTGGYGYTF. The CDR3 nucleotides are TGTGCCAGCACCCTTACAGGGGGCTATGGCTACACCTTC.

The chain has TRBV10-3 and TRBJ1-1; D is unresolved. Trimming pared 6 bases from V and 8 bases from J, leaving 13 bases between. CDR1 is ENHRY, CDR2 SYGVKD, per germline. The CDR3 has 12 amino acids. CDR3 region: CAIRGSGREAFF. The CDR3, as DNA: TGTGCCATCAGGGGGTCCGGGAGAGAAGCTTTCTTT.

The CDR3 loop is CASSIGDKGRGLEAFF. CDR3 coding DNA: TGTGCCAGTAGTATAGGAGATAAAGGCAGGGGGCTTGAAGCTTTCTTT. The chain joins TRBV19 to TRBJ1-1; 8 bases agree with TRBD1. Germline CDR1 LNHDA, CDR2 SQIVND (reference sequence). V lost 1 base to trimming and J lost 7 bases; unmatched junction nucleotides: 11. This CDR3 is built from 16 residues.

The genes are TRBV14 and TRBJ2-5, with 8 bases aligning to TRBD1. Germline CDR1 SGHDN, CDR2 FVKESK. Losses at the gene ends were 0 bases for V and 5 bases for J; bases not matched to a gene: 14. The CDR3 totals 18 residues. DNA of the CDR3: TGTGCCAGCAGCCAAGAAGGGACAGGTTTTGTGTTTGGGGAGACCCAGTACTTC. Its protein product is CASSQEGTGFVFGETQYF.

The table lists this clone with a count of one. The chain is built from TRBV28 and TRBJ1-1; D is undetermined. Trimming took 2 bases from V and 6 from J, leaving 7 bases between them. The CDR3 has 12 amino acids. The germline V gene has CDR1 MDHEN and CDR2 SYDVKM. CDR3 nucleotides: TGTGCCAGCAGTTTAAGCGGGGCTGAAGCTTTCTTT. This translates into CASSLSGAEAFF.

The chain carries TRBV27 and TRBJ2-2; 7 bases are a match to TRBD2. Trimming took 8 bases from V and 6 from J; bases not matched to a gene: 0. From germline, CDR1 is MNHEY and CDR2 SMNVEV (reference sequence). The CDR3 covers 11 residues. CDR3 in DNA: TGTGCCAGCGGGGGGGCCGGGGAGCTGTTTTTT. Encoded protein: CASGGAGELFF.

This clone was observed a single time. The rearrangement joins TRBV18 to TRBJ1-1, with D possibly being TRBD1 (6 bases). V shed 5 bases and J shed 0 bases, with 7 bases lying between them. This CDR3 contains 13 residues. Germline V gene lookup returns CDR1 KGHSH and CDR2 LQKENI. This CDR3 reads CASSWDMNTEAFF. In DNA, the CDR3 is TGTGCCAGCTCATGGGACATGAACACTGAAGCTTTCTTT.

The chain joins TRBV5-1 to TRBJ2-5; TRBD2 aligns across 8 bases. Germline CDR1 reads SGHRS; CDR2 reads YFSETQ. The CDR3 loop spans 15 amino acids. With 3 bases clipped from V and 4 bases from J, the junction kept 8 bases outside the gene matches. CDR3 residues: CASSSAAGGAETQYF. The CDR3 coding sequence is TGCGCCAGCAGCTCTGCCGCGGGGGGTGCAGAGACCCAGTACTTC.

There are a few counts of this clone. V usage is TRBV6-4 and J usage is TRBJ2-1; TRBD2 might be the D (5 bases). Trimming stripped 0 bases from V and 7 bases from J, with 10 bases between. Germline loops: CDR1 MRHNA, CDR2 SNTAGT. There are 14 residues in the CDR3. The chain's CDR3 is CASSDSSRGNEQFF. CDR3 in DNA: TGTGCCAGCAGTGACTCGAGTCGAGGGAATGAGCAGTTCTTC.

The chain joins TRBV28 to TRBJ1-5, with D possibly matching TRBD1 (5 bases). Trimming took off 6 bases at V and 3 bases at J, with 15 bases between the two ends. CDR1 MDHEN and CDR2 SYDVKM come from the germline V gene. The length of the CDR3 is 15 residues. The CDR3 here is CASSPRQGSNQPQHF. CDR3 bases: TGTGCCAGCAGCCCCCGGCAGGGCTCCAATCAGCCCCAGCATTTT.

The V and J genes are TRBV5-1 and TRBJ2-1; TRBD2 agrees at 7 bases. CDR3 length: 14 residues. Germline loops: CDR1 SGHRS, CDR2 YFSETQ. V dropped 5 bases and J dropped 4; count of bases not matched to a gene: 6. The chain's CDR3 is CASSESSGYNEQFF. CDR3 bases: TGCGCCAGCAGTGAGTCTAGCGGTTACAATGAGCAGTTCTTC. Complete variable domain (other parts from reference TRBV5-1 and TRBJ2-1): KAGVTQTPRYLIKTRGQQVTLSCSPISGHRSVSWYQQTPGQGLQFLFEYFSETQRNKGNFPGRFSGRQFSNSRSEMNVSTLELGDSALYLCASSESSGYNEQFFGPGTRLTVL.

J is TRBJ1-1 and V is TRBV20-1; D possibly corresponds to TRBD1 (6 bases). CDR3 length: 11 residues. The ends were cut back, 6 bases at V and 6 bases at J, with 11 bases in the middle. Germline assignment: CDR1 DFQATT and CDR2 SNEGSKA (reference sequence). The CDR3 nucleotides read TGCAGTGCCAGGGGAGTCCCTGAAGCTTTCTTT. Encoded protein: CSARGVPEAFF.